This entry lists 29 T cell receptor beta chains sequenced from one sample in a study of blood T cell repertoires in COVID-19. Sequencing was performed with immunoSEQ multiplex PCR; in TCRdb, only in-frame clones are kept and a portion is missing. The sample yields 45,000 to 50,000 clones, roughly 88% seen once. Sequenced input: peripheral blood. Receptors originate from a man between 65 and 79 years old with acute or convalescent COVID-19.

The chain joins TRBV5-1 to TRBJ1-4; TRBD1 matches 7 bases. Per the germline V gene, CDR1 is SGHRS and CDR2 is YFSETQ. CDR3 length equals 15 residues. Trimming took 2 bases from V and 1 from J; bases not matched to a gene: 2. The CDR3 sequence: CASSFSGGTNEKLFF. The CDR3 DNA follows: TGCGCCAGCAGCTTTTCAGGGGGAACTAATGAAAAACTGTTTTTT.

The rearrangement joins TRBV5-5 to TRBJ1-1, with 11 positions matching TRBD1. The CDR3 extends over 14 amino acids. The V segment lost 4 bases and the J segment 5 bases; nucleotides outside the gene matches: 4. CDR1 and CDR2 from the germline V gene are SGHKS and YYEKEE (reference sequence). CDR3 in amino acids: CASSGQGARTEAFF. The CDR3 region has the DNA TGTGCCAGCAGCGGACAGGGGGCGAGGACTGAAGCTTTCTTT.

This sequence joins TRBV30 and TRBJ1-4; D is uncertain. Deletions cut 1 base from V and 4 bases from J, with 13 bases between. The germline V gene encodes CDR1 GTSNPN and CDR2 SVGIG (reference sequence). This CDR3 spans 15 amino acids. The DNA of the CDR3 is TGTGCCTGGAGTGCGCCGAGGCAGCGTAATGAAAAACTGTTTTTT. Its protein is CAWSAPRQRNEKLFF.

This rearrangement joins TRBV7-6 to TRBJ2-2; 16 bases agree with TRBD2. The germline V gene encodes CDR1 SGHVS and CDR2 FNYEAQ. V lost 4 bases to trimming and J lost 1 base; unmatched junction nucleotides: 3. The CDR3 has 18 residues. CDR3: CASSSGTSGRVNTGELFF. The DNA for the CDR3 is TGTGCCAGCAGCTCCGGGACTAGCGGGAGGGTGAACACCGGGGAGCTGTTTTTT.

V is TRBV18 and J is TRBJ2-7; possibly TRBD2 for D (6 bases). V lost 6 bases and J lost 6, with 15 bases in between. This CDR3 is built from 13 residues. Germline V gives CDR1 KGHSH, CDR2 LQKENI. The CDR3 region is CASSNSGAAEQYF. CDR3 sequence (DNA): TGTGCCAGCTCCAATAGCGGCGCCGCCGAGCAGTACTTC.

This clone was detected many times. The chain links TRBV7-9 to TRBJ1-5; D ambiguous. CDR1 SEHNR and CDR2 FQNEAQ come from the germline V gene (reference sequence). The CDR3 is made up of 13 amino acids. V was trimmed by 11 bases and J by 2 bases, leaving 13 bases between them. DNA for the CDR3: TGTGCCGTGAGTATCTCTGGCAATCAGCCCCAGCATTTT. This gives the protein CAVSISGNQPQHF.

The chain employs TRBV27 and TRBJ2-5, with 7 bases lining up with TRBD1. Germline assignment: CDR1 MNHEY and CDR2 SMNVEV (reference sequence). J gave up 4 bases and V 3 bases, and 2 bases lay outside the gene matches. CDR3 length equals 13 residues. CDR3 amino acids: CASSFYRGETQYF. CDR3 DNA: TGTGCCAGCAGTTTTTACAGGGGAGAGACCCAGTACTTC.

The chain uses TRBV10-3 and TRBJ2-2, with a tentative D call TRBD2 (5 bases). This CDR3 has 14 amino acids. CDR1 and CDR2 from the germline V gene are ENHRY and SYGVKD. V was trimmed by 1 base and J by 5 bases, leaving 8 bases between them. This CDR3 reads CAISELTGTGELFF. In DNA, the CDR3 is TGTGCCATCAGTGAGTTAACGGGAACCGGGGAGCTGTTTTTT.

The chain employs TRBV4-1 and TRBJ1-5; D may be TRBD1 (6 bases). This CDR3 contains 15 residues. CDR1 is MGHRA and CDR2 is YSYEKL in the germline V gene. V was pared by 1 base and J by 4 bases, with 11 bases between. CDR3 nucleotide sequence: TGCGCCAGCAGCCAAGCGGGGGGCGAAAATCAGCCCCAGCATTTT. This gives the protein CASSQAGGENQPQHF.

The chain joins TRBV6-5 to TRBJ2-3, with 7 nucleotides matching TRBD2. CDR3 length: 13 amino acids. V lost 8 bases and J lost 5; bases outside the gene matches: 7. The germline gives CDR1 MNHEY, CDR2 SVGAGI. The CDR3 sequence is CASSRRELDTQYF. The CDR3 bases are TGTGCCAGCTCACGGCGGGAGTTAGATACGCAGTATTTT.

The genes are TRBV7-2 and TRBJ1-1; the D gene is possibly TRBD1 (5 bases). CDR3 length: 13 residues. The germline V gene encodes CDR1 SGHTA and CDR2 FQGNSA. With 5 bases removed from V and 6 bases from J, the gap between germline ends came to 13 bases. CDR3 nucleotide sequence: TGTGCCAGCAGCCTGAAGGGGTCCCCTGAAGCTTTCTTT. The encoded protein is CASSLKGSPEAFF.

The chain uses TRBV28 and TRBJ2-6; TRBD1 aligns across 9 bases. This CDR3 region has 18 residues. V lost 5 bases and J lost 2; bases outside the gene matches: 10. Germline lookup yields CDR1 MDHEN and CDR2 SYDVKM. CDR3 DNA sequence: TGTGCCAGCAGTCCGCCGGGACAGGGTCTCGCTGGGGCCAACGTCCTGACTTTC. This codes for CASSPPGQGLAGANVLTF.

This chain links TRBV7-2 with TRBJ1-1; weak D call: TRBD1 (5 bases). The V end lost 3 bases, the J end lost 0 bases, and 11 bases lay between the germline ends. Germline assignment: CDR1 SGHTA and CDR2 FQGNSA. The CDR3 is 15 residues long. Written as DNA, the CDR3 is TGTGCCAGCAGCTTGACAGCTGGAATGAACACTGAAGCTTTCTTT. Translation: CASSLTAGMNTEAFF.

This clone was detected only a few times. The chain recombines TRBV25-1 with TRBJ1-3; D gene ambiguous. The V gene's germline CDR1 is MGHDK and CDR2 SYGVNS. The CDR3 is 14 amino acids. V lost 0 bases to trimming and J lost 0 bases, with 3 bases between them. The CDR3 nucleotides are TGTGCCAGCAGTGAATACAGCTCTGGAAACACCATATATTTT. It specifies CASSEYSSGNTIYF.

The rearrangement uses TRBV6-2 or TRBV6-3 and TRBJ2-7; 10 bases align to TRBD1. The J segment lost 8 bases and the V segment lost 4 bases, leaving 5 bases of the junction unmatched. There are 13 residues in the CDR3. Germline CDR1 MNHEY, CDR2 SVGEGT. The DNA of the CDR3 is TGTGCCAGCAGTTTAGGACAGGGGGTAAAGCAGTACTTC. As protein: CASSLGQGVKQYF.

The V gene is TRBV5-4, the J gene TRBJ2-3, with 12 bases aligning to TRBD2. V was pared by 4 bases and J by 8 bases, with 11 bases of the junction left unmatched. The CDR3 contains 16 residues. The germline CDR1 and CDR2 sequences are SGHNT and YYREEE (reference sequence). The CDR3 sequence: CASSPSSSGGAFTQYF. The CDR3 nucleotides read TGTGCCAGCAGCCCTTCTTCTAGCGGGGGGGCCTTTACGCAGTATTTT.

J is TRBJ2-7 and V is TRBV9, with TRBD2 matching over 7 bases. The germline CDR1 and CDR2 sequences are SGDLS and YYNGEE. The CDR3 has 15 residues. The J segment lost 5 bases and the V segment lost 6 bases, leaving 14 bases of the junction unmatched. CDR3 residues: CASTRDGLGLDEQYF. The DNA for the CDR3 is TGTGCCAGCACCCGGGACGGACTAGGTTTGGACGAGCAGTACTTC.

V usage is TRBV5-1 and J usage is TRBJ2-1; 7 positions match TRBD1. The CDR3 sequence is 13 residues long. The V gene end was trimmed by 7 bases and the J gene end by 8 bases; junction bases not matched to a gene: 9. Looked up from germline, CDR1 is SGHRS and CDR2 is YFSETQ. For the CDR3, the DNA is TGCGCCAGCCAAACCACAGGGGAGCATGAGCAGTTCTTC. Translation: CASQTTGEHEQFF.

The CDR3 nucleotides are TGTGCCTGGAGTGTAGGGGCCATTCGGGCGGAAAAACTGTTTTTT. As protein: CAWSVGAIRAEKLFF. The chain has TRBV30 and TRBJ1-4, with D possibly TRBD1 on 5 matching bases. Trimming removed 0 bases from V and 8 bases from J, with 16 bases in between. The CDR3 length is 15 residues. Germline loops: CDR1 GTSNPN, CDR2 SVGIG (reference sequence). The full variable domain, with the rest looked up from reference TRBV30 and TRBJ1-4, is SQTIHQWPATLVQPVGSPLSLECTVEGTSNPNLYWYRQAAGRGLQLLFYSVGIGQISSEVPQNLSASRPQDRQFILSSKKLLLSDSGFYLCAWSVGAIRAEKLFFGSGTQLSVL.

The chain uses TRBV11-3 and TRBJ2-7; D remains unclear. Trimming removed 3 bases from V and 3 bases from J, with 9 bases in between. The CDR3 runs to 13 residues. Germline-derived CDR1 and CDR2 are SGHNT and YENEEA. Here the CDR3 DNA reads TGTGCCAGCAGCTTGCGGCAGAACTACGAGCAGTACTTC. Protein sequence: CASSLRQNYEQYF.

The count of this clone is one. Written as DNA, the CDR3 is TGTGCCAGCAGCCTGGGACTAGCGGGGGGGTCCGGTACGCAGTATTTT. Amino acids: CASSLGLAGGSGTQYF. This rearrangement joins TRBV3-1 (or the pseudogene TRBV3-2) to TRBJ2-3; 16 bases are a match to TRBD2. Losses at the gene ends were 4 bases for V and 8 bases for J; bases not matched to a gene: 6. The V gene's germline CDR1 is LGHDT and CDR2 YNNKEL (reference sequence). The CDR3 extends over 16 amino acids.

This rearrangement joins TRBV24-1 to TRBJ1-4; D ambiguous. CDR3 length: 15 amino acids. V lost 3 bases and J 8 bases, leaving 15 bases between the germline ends. Germline assignment: CDR1 KGHDR and CDR2 SFDVKD. The CDR3 region is CATSDRGGGREKLFF. The CDR3 nucleotides read TGTGCCACCAGTGATCGGGGAGGCGGAAGAGAAAAACTGTTTTTT.

This clone has only a few counts. The chain uses TRBV6-2 or TRBV6-3 and TRBJ1-1; D gene uncertain. There are 13 residues in the CDR3. Germline V gives CDR1 MNHEY, CDR2 SVGEGT. V lost 5 bases and J lost 5, with 12 bases in between. The CDR3 spells CASSQMPGTEAFF. CDR3 sequence (DNA): TGTGCCAGCAGTCAAATGCCCGGGACTGAAGCTTTCTTT.

J is TRBJ1-5 and V is TRBV5-5; D is possibly TRBD1 (6 bases). V lost 0 bases to trimming and J lost 5 bases, with 12 bases between them. Looked up from germline, CDR1 is SGHKS and CDR2 is YYEKEE (reference sequence). The CDR3 length is 15 residues. DNA for the CDR3: TGTGCCAGCAGCTTGGGGGAGGGGGATCATCAGCCCCAGCATTTT. The encoded protein is CASSLGEGDHQPQHF.

In its sample, this clone was seen once. The chain recombines TRBV7-2 with TRBJ2-2, with D possibly being TRBD2 (6 bases). The CDR3 consists of 14 residues. Trimming took off 10 bases at V and 5 bases at J, with 17 bases between the two ends. CDR1 and CDR2 from the germline V gene are SGHTA and FQGNSA. The DNA of the CDR3 is TGTGCCACCCGGCGGAGGGGCGGGACCGGGGAGCTGTTTTTT. Translation gives CATRRRGGTGELFF.

Only a few counts were recorded for this clone. The chain joins TRBV11-2 to TRBJ1-6; D not resolved. This CDR3 has 16 residues. The V and J ends lost 4 bases and 8 bases respectively, with 18 bases between them. The germline V gene has CDR1 SGHAT and CDR2 FQNNGV. CDR3 protein: CASSSSDSGLHSPLHF. The CDR3 DNA reads as TGTGCCAGCAGCTCCTCGGACTCGGGGTTACATTCACCCCTCCACTTT.

V gene TRBV9 combines with J gene TRBJ2-1; 7 nucleotides line up with TRBD1. The CDR3 extends over 15 amino acids. Germline V gene sequence: CDR1 SGDLS, CDR2 YYNGEE. With V trimmed by 2 bases and J by 7 bases, 9 bases remained unmatched. The DNA for the CDR3 is TGTGCCAGCAGCGTCAGGACAGGCACGGGGAATGAGCAGTTCTTC. Protein sequence: CASSVRTGTGNEQFF.

The gene calls are TRBV7-2 and TRBJ1-1; a possible D gene is TRBD1 (6 bases). Looked up from germline, CDR1 is SGHTA and CDR2 is FQGNSA. This CDR3 region has 16 residues. Trimming pared 5 bases from V and 0 bases from J, leaving 16 bases between. CDR3 amino acids: CASSPEPRTVNTEAFF. CDR3 DNA sequence: TGTGCCAGCAGCCCCGAGCCCCGGACAGTGAACACTGAAGCTTTCTTT.

V usage is TRBV19 and J usage is TRBJ1-5; no clear D gene. The CDR3 runs 14 residues. Germline CDR1 is LNHDA and CDR2 is SQIVND (reference sequence). Trimming stripped 3 bases from V and 4 bases from J, with 10 bases between. In DNA, the CDR3 is TGTGCCAGTAGTATCTCGGCAGCGAATCAGCCCCAGCATTTT. It translates to CASSISAANQPQHF.